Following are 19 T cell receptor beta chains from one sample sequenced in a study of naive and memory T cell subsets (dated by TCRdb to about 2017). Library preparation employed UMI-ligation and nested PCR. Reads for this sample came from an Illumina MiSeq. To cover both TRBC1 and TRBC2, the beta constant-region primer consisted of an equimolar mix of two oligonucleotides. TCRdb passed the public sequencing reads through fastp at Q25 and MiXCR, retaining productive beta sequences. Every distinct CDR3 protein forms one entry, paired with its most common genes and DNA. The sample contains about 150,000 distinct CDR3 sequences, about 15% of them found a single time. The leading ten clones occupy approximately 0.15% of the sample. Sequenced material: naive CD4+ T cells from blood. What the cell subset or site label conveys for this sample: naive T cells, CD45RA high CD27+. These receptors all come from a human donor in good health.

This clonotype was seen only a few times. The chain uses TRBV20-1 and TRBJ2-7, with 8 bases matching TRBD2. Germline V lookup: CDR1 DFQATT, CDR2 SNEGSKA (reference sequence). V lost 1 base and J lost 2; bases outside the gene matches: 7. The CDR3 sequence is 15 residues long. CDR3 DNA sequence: TGCAGTGCTAGAGGAGGACTAGCCAGAACCTACGAGCAGTACTTC. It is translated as CSARGGLARTYEQYF.

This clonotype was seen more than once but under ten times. The CDR3 sequence is CSAPTGQRESGELFF. CDR3 in DNA: TGCAGTGCTCCGACAGGTCAACGGGAGAGCGGGGAGCTGTTTTTT. V is TRBV20-1 and J is TRBJ2-2; D possibly uses TRBD1 or TRBD2 (6 bases each). V lost 5 bases to trimming and J lost 7 bases, with 20 bases between them. The CDR3 contains 15 residues. The germline V gene has CDR1 DFQATT and CDR2 SNEGSKA (reference sequence).

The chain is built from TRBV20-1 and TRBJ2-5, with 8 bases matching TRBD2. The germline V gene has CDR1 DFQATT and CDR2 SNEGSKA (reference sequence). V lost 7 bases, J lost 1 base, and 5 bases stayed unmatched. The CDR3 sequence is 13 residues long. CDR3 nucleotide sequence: TGCAGTGGTACGCGGGAGGTCCAAGAGACCCAGTACTTC. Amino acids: CSGTREVQETQYF.

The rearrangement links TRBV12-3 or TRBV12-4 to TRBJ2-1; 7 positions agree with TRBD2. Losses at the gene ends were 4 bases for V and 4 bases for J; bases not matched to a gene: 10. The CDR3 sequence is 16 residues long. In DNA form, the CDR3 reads TGTGCCAGCAGTTCCGAGAGCGGGGCCCCATACAATGAGCAGTTCTTC. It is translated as CASSSESGAPYNEQFF.

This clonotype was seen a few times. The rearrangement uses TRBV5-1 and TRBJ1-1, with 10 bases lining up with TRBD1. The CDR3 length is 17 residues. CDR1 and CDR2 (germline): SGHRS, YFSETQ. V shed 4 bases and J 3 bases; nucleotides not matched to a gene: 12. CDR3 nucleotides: TGCGCCAGCAGCCCTGGTGAAGGACAGGGGGGATACACTGAAGCTTTCTTT. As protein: CASSPGEGQGGYTEAFF.

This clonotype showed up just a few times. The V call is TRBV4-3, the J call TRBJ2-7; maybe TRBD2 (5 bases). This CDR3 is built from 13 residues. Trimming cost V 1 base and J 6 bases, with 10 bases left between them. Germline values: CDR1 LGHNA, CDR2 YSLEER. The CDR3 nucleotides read TGCGCCAGCAGCCAAGTCCGAGCGGCCGAGCAGTACTTC. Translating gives CASSQVRAAEQYF.

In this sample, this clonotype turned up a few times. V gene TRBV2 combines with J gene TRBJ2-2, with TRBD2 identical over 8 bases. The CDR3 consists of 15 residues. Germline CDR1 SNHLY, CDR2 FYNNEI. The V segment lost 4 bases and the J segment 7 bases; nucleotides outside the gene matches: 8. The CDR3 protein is CASSGDSGKGGELFF. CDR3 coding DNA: TGTGCCAGCAGTGGGGATAGCGGGAAAGGCGGGGAGCTGTTTTTT.

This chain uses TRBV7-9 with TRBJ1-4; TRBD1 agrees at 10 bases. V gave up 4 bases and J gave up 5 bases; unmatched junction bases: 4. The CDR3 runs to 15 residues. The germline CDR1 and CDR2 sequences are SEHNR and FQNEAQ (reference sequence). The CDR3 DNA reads TGTGCCAGCAGCTCGCCGGGACAGGGGAATGAAAAACTGTTTTTT. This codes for CASSSPGQGNEKLFF.

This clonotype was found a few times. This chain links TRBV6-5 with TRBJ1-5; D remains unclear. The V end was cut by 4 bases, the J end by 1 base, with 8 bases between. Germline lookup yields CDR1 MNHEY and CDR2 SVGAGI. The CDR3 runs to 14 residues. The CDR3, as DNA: TGTGCCAGCAGTTCCGACTGGAGCAATCAGCCCCAGCATTTT. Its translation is CASSSDWSNQPQHF.

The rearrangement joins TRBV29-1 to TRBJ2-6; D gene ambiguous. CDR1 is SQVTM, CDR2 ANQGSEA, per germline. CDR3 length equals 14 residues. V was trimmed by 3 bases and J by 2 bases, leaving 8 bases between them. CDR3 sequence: CSVEEVTGANVLTF. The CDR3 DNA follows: TGCAGCGTTGAGGAAGTCACTGGGGCCAACGTCCTGACTTTC.

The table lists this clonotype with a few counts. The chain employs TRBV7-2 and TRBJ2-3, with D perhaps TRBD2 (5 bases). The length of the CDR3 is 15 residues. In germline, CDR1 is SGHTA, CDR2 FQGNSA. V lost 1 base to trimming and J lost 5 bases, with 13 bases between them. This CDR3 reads CASSLGPGEVDTQYF. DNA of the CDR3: TGTGCCAGCAGCTTAGGGCCCGGGGAAGTAGATACGCAGTATTTT.

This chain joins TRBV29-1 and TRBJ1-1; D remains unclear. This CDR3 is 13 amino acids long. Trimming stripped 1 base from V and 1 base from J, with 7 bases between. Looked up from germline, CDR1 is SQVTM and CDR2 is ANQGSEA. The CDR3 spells CSVEGQENTEAFF. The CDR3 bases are TGCAGCGTTGAAGGACAAGAGAACACTGAAGCTTTCTTT.

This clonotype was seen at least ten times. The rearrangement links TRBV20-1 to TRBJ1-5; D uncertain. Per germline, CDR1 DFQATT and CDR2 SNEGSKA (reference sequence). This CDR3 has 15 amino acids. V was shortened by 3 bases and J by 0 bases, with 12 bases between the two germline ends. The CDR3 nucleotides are TGCAGTGCTAGGGTGTCAGACTATAGCAATCAGCCCCAGCATTTT. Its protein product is CSARVSDYSNQPQHF.

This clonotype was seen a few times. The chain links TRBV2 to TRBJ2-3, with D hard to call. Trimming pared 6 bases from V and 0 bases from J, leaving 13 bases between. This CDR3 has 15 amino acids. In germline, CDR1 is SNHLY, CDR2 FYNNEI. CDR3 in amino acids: CASSALTSSTDTQYF. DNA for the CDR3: TGTGCCAGCAGCGCTCTCACCTCCAGCACAGATACGCAGTATTTT.

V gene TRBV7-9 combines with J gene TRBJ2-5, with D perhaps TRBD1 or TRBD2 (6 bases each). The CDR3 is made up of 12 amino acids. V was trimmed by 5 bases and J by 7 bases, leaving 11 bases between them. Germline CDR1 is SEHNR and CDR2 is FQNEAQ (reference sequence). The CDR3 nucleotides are TGTGCCAGCAGCACGGGGGCCGTGACCCAGTACTTC. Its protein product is CASSTGAVTQYF.

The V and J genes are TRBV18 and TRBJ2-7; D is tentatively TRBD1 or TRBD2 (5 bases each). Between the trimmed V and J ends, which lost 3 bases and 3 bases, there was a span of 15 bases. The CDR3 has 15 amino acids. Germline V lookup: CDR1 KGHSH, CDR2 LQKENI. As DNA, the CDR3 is TGTGCCAGCTCACCGCCGGGACGTTCACTCTACGAGCAGTACTTC. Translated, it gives CASSPPGRSLYEQYF.

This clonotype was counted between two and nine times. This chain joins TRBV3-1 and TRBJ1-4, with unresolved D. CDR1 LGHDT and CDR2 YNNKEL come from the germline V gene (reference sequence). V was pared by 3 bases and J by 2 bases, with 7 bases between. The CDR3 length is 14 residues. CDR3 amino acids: CASSQLGTNEKLFF. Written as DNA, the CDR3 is TGTGCCAGCAGCCAGTTGGGGACTAATGAAAAACTGTTTTTT.

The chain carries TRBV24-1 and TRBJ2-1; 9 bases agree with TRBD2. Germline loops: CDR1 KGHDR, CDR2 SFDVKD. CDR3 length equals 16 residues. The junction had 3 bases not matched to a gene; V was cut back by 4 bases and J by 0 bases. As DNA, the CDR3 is TGTGCCACCAGTGAGATAGCGGGAGCCTCCTACAATGAGCAGTTCTTC. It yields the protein CATSEIAGASYNEQFF.

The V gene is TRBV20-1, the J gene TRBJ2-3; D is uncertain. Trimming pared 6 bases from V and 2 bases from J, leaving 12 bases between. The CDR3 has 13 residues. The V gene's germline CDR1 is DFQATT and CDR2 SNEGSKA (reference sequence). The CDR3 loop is CSAETPHTDTQYF. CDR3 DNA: TGCAGTGCGGAGACCCCCCACACAGATACGCAGTATTTT.